The rows below give T cell receptor beta chains drawn from one sample of a study of cytomegalovirus exposure and HLA in healthy donors. Clones were read by immunoSEQ multiplex PCR, and TCRdb kept only the in-frame ones, dropping some. The sample consists of 150,000 to 200,000 clones, 80% of them appearing once. Sequencing was carried out using PBMCs. The receptor source for this set is a woman aged 50 to 60 in good health and CMV-seropositive. CDR3s include the opening cysteine and the closing phenylalanine or tryptophan. The D gene is left open where the match is weak. Size is omitted from some rows. Given values are once, few, many or a class for expanded clones.

clone_size: -; v_call: TRBV7-8; d_call: -; cdr3_length: 15; j_call: TRBJ1-1; cdr3_nt: TGTGCCAGCAGCTTAGTTCGGTCTAAAGGGGGGGTAGCTTTCTTT; cdr3_aa: CASSLVRSKGGVAFF
clone_size: -; v_call: TRBV9; d_call: TRBD2; cdr3_length: 15; j_call: TRBJ2-3; cdr3_nt: TGTGCCAGCAGCGCCAACGGGGGGGCCGTAGATACGCAGTATTTT; cdr3_aa: CASSANGGAVDTQYF
clone_size: -; v_call: TRBV6-6; d_call: -; cdr3_length: 14; j_call: TRBJ2-5; cdr3_nt: TGTGCCAGCAGTTACAGGGGTATTGCAGAGACCCAGTACTTC; cdr3_aa: CASSYRGIAETQYF
clone_size: -; v_call: TRBV6-5; d_call: TRBD2; cdr3_length: 15; j_call: TRBJ2-7; cdr3_nt: TGTGCCAGCAGCTCGTATAGCGGGGGTAACTACGAGCAGTACTTC; cdr3_aa: CASSSYSGGNYEQYF
clone_size: few; v_call: TRBV20-1; d_call: -; cdr3_length: 11; j_call: TRBJ1-2; cdr3_nt: TGCAGTGCTAGAGGGGCGGGTGGCTACACCTTC; cdr3_aa: CSARGAGGYTF
clone_size: few; v_call: TRBV11-2; d_call: TRBD1; cdr3_length: 16; j_call: TRBJ1-4; cdr3_nt: TGTGCCAGCGCCCCCCGACAAGGGGGCGCGAGGGAAAAACTGTTTTTT; cdr3_aa: CASAPRQGGAREKLFF
clone_size: once; v_call: TRBV9; d_call: -; cdr3_length: 16; j_call: TRBJ2-3; cdr3_nt: TGTGCCAGCAGCGTCCGTATTAGCGGAAGCACAGATACGCAGTATTTT; cdr3_aa: CASSVRISGSTDTQYF
clone_size: few; v_call: TRBV7-8; d_call: -; cdr3_length: 13; j_call: TRBJ2-2; cdr3_nt: TGTGCCAGCAGCCAAACAGGGTACGGGGAGCTGTTTTTT; cdr3_aa: CASSQTGYGELFF
clone_size: -; v_call: TRBV7-9; d_call: TRBD1; cdr3_length: 14; j_call: TRBJ1-4; cdr3_nt: TGTTCCAGCAGCTTGGGACAGGGTTATGAAAAACTGTTTTTT; cdr3_aa: CSSSLGQGYEKLFF
clone_size: -; v_call: TRBV15; d_call: -; cdr3_length: 14; j_call: TRBJ1-3; cdr3_nt: TGTGCCACCAGCAGAGATCTCGAGAGAGACACCATATATTTT; cdr3_aa: CATSRDLERDTIYF
clone_size: -; v_call: TRBV5-4; d_call: TRBD1; cdr3_length: 16; j_call: TRBJ2-2; cdr3_nt: TGTGCCAGCAGCCCCAGACAGGGGCGAGACACCGGGGAGCTGTTTTTT; cdr3_aa: CASSPRQGRDTGELFF
clone_size: -; v_call: TRBV11-2; d_call: TRBD1; cdr3_length: 14; j_call: TRBJ2-7; cdr3_nt: TGTGCCAGCAGCACCCGACAGGGTGTCTACGAGCAGTACTTC; cdr3_aa: CASSTRQGVYEQYF
clone_size: -; v_call: TRBV4-1; d_call: -; cdr3_length: 13; j_call: TRBJ2-7; cdr3_nt: TGCGCCAGCAGCCTTCGACAGACCTACGGGCAGTACTTC; cdr3_aa: CASSLRQTYGQYF
clone_size: -; v_call: TRBV5-1; d_call: -; cdr3_length: 15; j_call: TRBJ1-3; cdr3_nt: TGCGCCAGCAGCTTGGCTGCGGGGGACGGCAACACCATATATTTT; cdr3_aa: CASSLAAGDGNTIYF
clone_size: -; v_call: TRBV6-6; d_call: -; cdr3_length: 13; j_call: TRBJ1-2; cdr3_nt: TGTGCCAGCAGTTACACAGGTAACTATGGCTACACCTTC; cdr3_aa: CASSYTGNYGYTF
clone_size: -; v_call: TRBV30; d_call: TRBD1; cdr3_length: 14; j_call: TRBJ1-1; cdr3_nt: TGTGCCTGGAGCGGACAGGGGTCGAACACTGAAGCTTTCTTT; cdr3_aa: CAWSGQGSNTEAFF
clone_size: -; v_call: TRBV11-2; d_call: -; cdr3_length: 15; j_call: TRBJ2-1; cdr3_nt: TGTGCCAGCAGCTCTCAGAGGGTAGCCCGAAATGAGCAGTTCTTC; cdr3_aa: CASSSQRVARNEQFF
clone_size: -; v_call: TRBV30; d_call: -; cdr3_length: 11; j_call: TRBJ2-7; cdr3_nt: TGTGCCTGGAGTGTAGGGGCCGAGCAGTACTTC; cdr3_aa: CAWSVGAEQYF
clone_size: -; v_call: TRBV13; d_call: -; cdr3_length: 15; j_call: TRBJ2-7; cdr3_nt: TGTGCCAGCAGCTTTATGAAGGGGCAGAACTACGAGCAGTACTTC; cdr3_aa: CASSFMKGQNYEQYF
clone_size: -; v_call: TRBV5-6; d_call: -; cdr3_length: 15; j_call: TRBJ2-4; cdr3_nt: TGTGCCAGCAGCTTAAAAAATCTAGCCAAAAACATTCAGTACTTC; cdr3_aa: CASSLKNLAKNIQYF
clone_size: -; v_call: TRBV2; d_call: -; cdr3_length: 15; j_call: TRBJ2-3; cdr3_nt: TGTGCCAGCTTCATTGTTTCATCGAGGACAGATACGCAGTATTTT; cdr3_aa: CASFIVSSRTDTQYF
clone_size: -; v_call: TRBV27; d_call: TRBD1; cdr3_length: 17; j_call: TRBJ1-1; cdr3_nt: TGTGCCAGCAGCAGACGACAGGGAGAGTTCATGAACACTGAAGCTTTCTTT; cdr3_aa: CASSRRQGEFMNTEAFF
clone_size: -; v_call: TRBV4-2; d_call: TRBD1; cdr3_length: 15; j_call: TRBJ1-2; cdr3_nt: TGTGCCAGCAGACAGGGGACAGGGCCTAACTATGGCTACACCTTC; cdr3_aa: CASRQGTGPNYGYTF
clone_size: -; v_call: TRBV6-5; d_call: TRBD1; cdr3_length: 15; j_call: TRBJ2-1; cdr3_nt: TGTGCCAGCAGTCGTTCCGGACAGGGGTACAATGAGCAGTTCTTC; cdr3_aa: CASSRSGQGYNEQFF
clone_size: -; v_call: TRBV7-2; d_call: -; cdr3_length: 17; j_call: TRBJ2-7; cdr3_nt: TGTGCCAGCAGCTTATCCCCGACGTGGAGGAAGTCCTACGAGCAGTACTTC; cdr3_aa: CASSLSPTWRKSYEQYF
clone_size: -; v_call: TRBV28; d_call: -; cdr3_length: 16; j_call: TRBJ2-1; cdr3_nt: TGTGCCAGCAGTGGAGCGTCCGCTAACTCCTACAATGAGCAGTTCTTC; cdr3_aa: CASSGASANSYNEQFF
clone_size: -; v_call: TRBV28; d_call: -; cdr3_length: 12; j_call: TRBJ2-7; cdr3_nt: TGTGCCAGCAAAACTAGGGTCTCCGAGCAGTACTTC; cdr3_aa: CASKTRVSEQYF
clone_size: -; v_call: TRBV25-1; d_call: -; cdr3_length: 14; j_call: TRBJ1-4; cdr3_nt: TGTGCCAGCAGTAAGAGTTCAATTAATGAAAAACTGTTTTTT; cdr3_aa: CASSKSSINEKLFF
clone_size: -; v_call: TRBV4-3; d_call: -; cdr3_length: 13; j_call: TRBJ1-6; cdr3_nt: TGCGCCAGCAGCCAATATCAAGAGTCACCCCTCCACTTT; cdr3_aa: CASSQYQESPLHF
clone_size: -; v_call: TRBV5-4; d_call: TRBD1; cdr3_length: 15; j_call: TRBJ1-1; cdr3_nt: TGTGCCAGCAGCTTGGGGACAGGGGCCGGCACTGAAGCTTTCTTT; cdr3_aa: CASSLGTGAGTEAFF
clone_size: -; v_call: TRBV5-5; d_call: -; cdr3_length: 17; j_call: TRBJ1-5; cdr3_nt: TGTGCCAGCAGCTTGGGAGTAACAGGCCGGGGCAATCAGCCCCAGCATTTT; cdr3_aa: CASSLGVTGRGNQPQHF
clone_size: -; v_call: TRBV28; d_call: TRBD1; cdr3_length: 14; j_call: TRBJ1-1; cdr3_nt: TGTGCCAGCAGTCCGTTCTACGGGACAGCTGAAGCTTTCTTT; cdr3_aa: CASSPFYGTAEAFF
clone_size: -; v_call: TRBV6-6; d_call: TRBD1; cdr3_length: 15; j_call: TRBJ1-1; cdr3_nt: TGTGCCAGCAGTTACATGGGACAGAGATACACTGAAGCTTTCTTT; cdr3_aa: CASSYMGQRYTEAFF
clone_size: -; v_call: TRBV7-8; d_call: -; cdr3_length: 12; j_call: TRBJ1-1; cdr3_nt: TGTGCCAGCAGCTTATACGGGGCTGAAGCTTTCTTT; cdr3_aa: CASSLYGAEAFF
clone_size: -; v_call: TRBV5-1; d_call: TRBD1; cdr3_length: 15; j_call: TRBJ2-5; cdr3_nt: TGCGCCAGCAGCCCCGGGACAGCTAATCAAGAGACCCAGTACTTC; cdr3_aa: CASSPGTANQETQYF
clone_size: -; v_call: TRBV10-3; d_call: TRBD2; cdr3_length: 15; j_call: TRBJ2-3; cdr3_nt: TGTGCCATCAGCCAGTACGCGGGGGGCGGAGATACGCAGTATTTT; cdr3_aa: CAISQYAGGGDTQYF
clone_size: -; v_call: TRBV7-3; d_call: TRBD2; cdr3_length: 15; j_call: TRBJ2-4; cdr3_nt: TGTGCCAGCAGCTTAAGCGGGGGGTATCTGGACATTCAGTACTTC; cdr3_aa: CASSLSGGYLDIQYF
clone_size: -; v_call: TRBV7-9; d_call: -; cdr3_length: 12; j_call: TRBJ2-7; cdr3_nt: TGTTCCAGCAGCTTGGAGTATGACGAGCAGTACTTC; cdr3_aa: CSSSLEYDEQYF
clone_size: -; v_call: TRBV15; d_call: -; cdr3_length: 16; j_call: TRBJ1-3; cdr3_nt: TGTGCCACCAGCAGAGACCCGATCAGGGCTGGAAACACCATATATTTT; cdr3_aa: CATSRDPIRAGNTIYF
clone_size: -; v_call: TRBV7-2; d_call: -; cdr3_length: 16; j_call: TRBJ1-2; cdr3_nt: TGTGCCAGCAGCTCGACCCCTGACACGATCGGCTATGGCTACACCTTC; cdr3_aa: CASSSTPDTIGYGYTF
clone_size: -; v_call: TRBV20-1; d_call: -; cdr3_length: 11; j_call: TRBJ1-2; cdr3_nt: TGCAGTCGGACAACAGGGCCCGGCTACACCTTC; cdr3_aa: CSRTTGPGYTF
clone_size: -; v_call: TRBV2; d_call: TRBD1; cdr3_length: 14; j_call: TRBJ2-7; cdr3_nt: TGTGCCAGCAGTGAACAGGGGGAAAGCTACGAGCAGTACTTC; cdr3_aa: CASSEQGESYEQYF
clone_size: few; v_call: TRBV6-5; d_call: -; cdr3_length: 15; j_call: TRBJ2-7; cdr3_nt: TGTGCCAGCAGTTACTCTCGGCAGGGGTCCTACGAGCAGTACTTC; cdr3_aa: CASSYSRQGSYEQYF
clone_size: -; v_call: TRBV10-2; d_call: -; cdr3_length: 11; j_call: TRBJ2-7; cdr3_nt: TGCGCCAGTTTTACAGGGAACGAGCAGTACTTC; cdr3_aa: CASFTGNEQYF
clone_size: -; v_call: TRBV5-1; d_call: TRBD1; cdr3_length: 14; j_call: TRBJ2-3; cdr3_nt: TGCGCCAGCAGCTCGGGACAGGACACAGATACGCAGTATTTT; cdr3_aa: CASSSGQDTDTQYF
clone_size: -; v_call: TRBV29-1; d_call: TRBD2; cdr3_length: 14; j_call: TRBJ2-2; cdr3_nt: TGCAGCGGCAGGAGCGGGGGGCCGCCCGGGGAGCTGTTTTTT; cdr3_aa: CSGRSGGPPGELFF